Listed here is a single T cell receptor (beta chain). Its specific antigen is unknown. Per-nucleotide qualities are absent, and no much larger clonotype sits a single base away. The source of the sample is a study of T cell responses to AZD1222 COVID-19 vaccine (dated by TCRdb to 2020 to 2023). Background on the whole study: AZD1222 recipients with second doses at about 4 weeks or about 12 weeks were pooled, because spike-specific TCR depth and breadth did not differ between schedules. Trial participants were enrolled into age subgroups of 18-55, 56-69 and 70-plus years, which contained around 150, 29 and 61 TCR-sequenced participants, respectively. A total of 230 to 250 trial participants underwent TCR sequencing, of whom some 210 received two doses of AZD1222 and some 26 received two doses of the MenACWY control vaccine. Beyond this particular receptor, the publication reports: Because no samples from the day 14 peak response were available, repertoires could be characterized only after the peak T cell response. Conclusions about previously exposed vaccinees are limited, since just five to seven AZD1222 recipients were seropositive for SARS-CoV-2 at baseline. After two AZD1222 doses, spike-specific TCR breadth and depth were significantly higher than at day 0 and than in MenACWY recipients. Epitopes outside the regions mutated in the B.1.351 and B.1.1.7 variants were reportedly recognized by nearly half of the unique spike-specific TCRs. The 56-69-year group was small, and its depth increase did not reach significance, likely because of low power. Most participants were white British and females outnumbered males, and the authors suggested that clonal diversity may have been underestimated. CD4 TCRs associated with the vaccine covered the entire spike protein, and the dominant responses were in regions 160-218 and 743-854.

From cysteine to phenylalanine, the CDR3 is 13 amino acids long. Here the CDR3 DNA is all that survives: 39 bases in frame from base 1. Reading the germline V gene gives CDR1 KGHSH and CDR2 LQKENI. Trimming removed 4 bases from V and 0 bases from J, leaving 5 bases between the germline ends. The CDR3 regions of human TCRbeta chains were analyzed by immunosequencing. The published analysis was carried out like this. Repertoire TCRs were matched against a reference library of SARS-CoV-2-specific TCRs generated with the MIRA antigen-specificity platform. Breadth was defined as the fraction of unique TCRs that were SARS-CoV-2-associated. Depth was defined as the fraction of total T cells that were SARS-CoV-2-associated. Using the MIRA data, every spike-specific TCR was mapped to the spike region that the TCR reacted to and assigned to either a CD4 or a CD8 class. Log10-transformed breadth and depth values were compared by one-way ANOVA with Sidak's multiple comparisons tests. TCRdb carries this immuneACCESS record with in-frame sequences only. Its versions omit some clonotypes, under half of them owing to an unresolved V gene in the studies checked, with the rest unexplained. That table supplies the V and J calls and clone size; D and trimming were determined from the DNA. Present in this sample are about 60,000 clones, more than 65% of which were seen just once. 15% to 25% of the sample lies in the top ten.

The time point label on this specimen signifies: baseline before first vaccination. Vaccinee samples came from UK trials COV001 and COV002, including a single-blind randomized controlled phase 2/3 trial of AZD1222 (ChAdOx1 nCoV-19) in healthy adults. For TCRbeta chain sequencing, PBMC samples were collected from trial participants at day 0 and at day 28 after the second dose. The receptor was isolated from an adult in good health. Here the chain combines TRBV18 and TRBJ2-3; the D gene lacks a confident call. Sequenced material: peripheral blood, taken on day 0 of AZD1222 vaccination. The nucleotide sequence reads TGTGCCAGCTCACTTATGAGCACAGATACGCAGTATTTT. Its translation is CASSLMSTDTQYF.